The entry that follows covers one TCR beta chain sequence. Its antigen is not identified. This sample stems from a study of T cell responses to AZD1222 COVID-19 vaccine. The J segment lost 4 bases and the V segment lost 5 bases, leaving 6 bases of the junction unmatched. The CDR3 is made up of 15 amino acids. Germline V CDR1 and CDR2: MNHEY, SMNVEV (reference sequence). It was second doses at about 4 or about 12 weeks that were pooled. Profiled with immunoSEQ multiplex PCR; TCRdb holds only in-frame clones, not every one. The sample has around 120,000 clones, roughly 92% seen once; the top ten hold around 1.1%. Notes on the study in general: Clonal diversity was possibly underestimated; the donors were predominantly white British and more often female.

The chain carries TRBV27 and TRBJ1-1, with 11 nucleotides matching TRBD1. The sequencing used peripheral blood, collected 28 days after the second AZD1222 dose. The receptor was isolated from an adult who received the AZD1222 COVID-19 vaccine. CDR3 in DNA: TGTGCCAGCAGTACCTCCGGGACAGGGGGCACTGAAGCTTTCTTT. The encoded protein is CASSTSGTGGTEAFF.